This is a list of T cell receptor beta chains from one sample in a study of a mutant IDH1 vaccine in newly diagnosed glioma. The antigens for these receptors are not known. Libraries were prepared by immunoSEQ multiplex PCR; TCRdb keeps only in-frame clonotypes and omits some of them. The table shows about 54,000 clones, with 84% occurring only once. The sample in question was PBMCs, obtained from a glioma patient whose treatment included an IDH1 peptide vaccine. Receptors originate from a woman aged 18 to 35 with glioma. Both conserved end residues are part of each CDR3. D genes are given only for firm matches. A clone size is listed for some rows: how often the clone was seen (once, few, many), or a class if it is expanded.

d_call	v_call	clone_size	j_call	cdr3_nt	cdr3_aa
-	TRBV30	-	TRBJ1-3	TGTGCCTGGAGTGGATCAGGGTTTTCGGGAGGAAACACCATACATTTT	CAWSGSGFSGGNTIHF
-	TRBV19	-	TRBJ1-4	TGTGCCAGTAGTATAGAGGGGAACCTGGGGATAAAACTGTTTTTT	CASSIEGNLGIKLFF
-	TRBV5-4	-	TRBJ2-7	TGTGCCAGCAGCGCTCAGGGTGGCGACGAGCAGTACTTC	CASSAQGGDEQYF
-	TRBV19	-	TRBJ1-2	TGTGCCAGTAGTTTATATGCCTTAGCAGGGCAGCACTATGGCTACACCTTC	CASSLYALAGQHYGYTF
-	TRBV11-2	-	TRBJ1-3	TGTGCCAGCAGCTTAGTATCCGTTTCTGGAAACACCATATATTTT	CASSLVSVSGNTIYF
-	TRBV7-6	-	TRBJ2-3	TGTGCCAGCAGCTCCCGGACAGATACGCAGTATTTT	CASSSRTDTQYF
-	TRBV7-2	-	TRBJ2-5	TGTGCCAGCAGCTTAAAAGAGACCCAGTACTTC	CASSLKETQYF
TRBD1	TRBV4-1	few	TRBJ1-5	TGCGCCAGCAGCCAAGGCGGGACAGGGGGAGATCAGCCCCAGCATTTT	CASSQGGTGGDQPQHF
-	TRBV5-1	-	TRBJ2-1	TGCGCCAGCATGGGGGACCCCTCCTACAATGAGCAGTTCTTC	CASMGDPSYNEQFF
-	TRBV5-1	-	TRBJ1-2	TGCGCCAGCAGCTCTTTACGGAGCTCCTATGGCTACACCTTC	CASSSLRSSYGYTF
-	TRBV29-1	-	TRBJ1-3	TGCAGCGTTAGGTTGGTTGCTGGAAACACCATATATTTT	CSVRLVAGNTIYF
TRBD1	TRBV11-3	-	TRBJ1-3	TGTGCCAGCAGCCAGGGGGCTGGAAACACCATATATTTT	CASSQGAGNTIYF
-	TRBV19	-	TRBJ1-1	TGTGCCAGTAGTATACGAGGCCTGGGGGTATCGGCTTTCTTT	CASSIRGLGVSAFF
-	TRBV7-2	-	TRBJ2-1	TGTGCCAGCAGCCCATTGGGTTTAGACAATGAGCAGTTCTTC	CASSPLGLDNEQFF
TRBD2	TRBV29-1	-	TRBJ2-5	TGCAGCGTTTCCGGGACTAGAGGCGGAGAGACCCAGTACTTC	CSVSGTRGGETQYF
TRBD1	TRBV6-5	-	TRBJ1-1	TGTGCCAGCAGTTACGCACAGGGGAGCACTGAAGCTTTCTTT	CASSYAQGSTEAFF
TRBD2	TRBV6-4	few	TRBJ2-1	TGTGCCAGCAGTGACTCGGGACTAGCGGGTGAGCAGTTCTTC	CASSDSGLAGEQFF
TRBD1	TRBV5-1	few	TRBJ1-5	TGCGCCAGCAGCATCAGCGGGACAGATCAGCCCCAGCATTTT	CASSISGTDQPQHF
-	TRBV19	-	TRBJ1-2	TGTGCCAGTAGTACGCCGGACAGTCTGAGGAGGTATGGCTACACCTTC	CASSTPDSLRRYGYTF
TRBD2	TRBV10-3	-	TRBJ2-7	TGTGCCATCCTCAGTGTCCTGGGGGGAGGGAACGAGCAGTACTTC	CAILSVLGGGNEQYF
TRBD2	TRBV7-2	-	TRBJ2-7	TGTGCCAGCAGCTTCACCCTTAGCGGGGGTCCTCGAGAGCAGTACTTC	CASSFTLSGGPREQYF
TRBD1	TRBV27	-	TRBJ1-1	TGTGCCAGCAGTTTGTACGGGACAGGGTACACTGAAGCTTTCTTT	CASSLYGTGYTEAFF